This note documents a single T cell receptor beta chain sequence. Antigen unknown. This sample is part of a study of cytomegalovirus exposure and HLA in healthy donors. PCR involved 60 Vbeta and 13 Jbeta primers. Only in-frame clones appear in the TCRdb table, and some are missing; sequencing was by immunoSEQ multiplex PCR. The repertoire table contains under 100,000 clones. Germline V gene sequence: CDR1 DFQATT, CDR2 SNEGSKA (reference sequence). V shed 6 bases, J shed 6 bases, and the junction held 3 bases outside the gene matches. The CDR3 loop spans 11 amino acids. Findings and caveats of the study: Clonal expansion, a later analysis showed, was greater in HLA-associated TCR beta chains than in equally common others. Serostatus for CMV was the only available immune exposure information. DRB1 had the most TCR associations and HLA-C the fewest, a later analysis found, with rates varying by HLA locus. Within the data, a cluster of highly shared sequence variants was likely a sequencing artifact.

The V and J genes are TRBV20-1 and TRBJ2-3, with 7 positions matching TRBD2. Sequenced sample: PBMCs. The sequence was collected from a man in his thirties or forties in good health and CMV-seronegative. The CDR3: CSALLADTQYF. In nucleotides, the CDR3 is TGCAGTGCCCTACTAGCGGATACGCAGTATTTT.